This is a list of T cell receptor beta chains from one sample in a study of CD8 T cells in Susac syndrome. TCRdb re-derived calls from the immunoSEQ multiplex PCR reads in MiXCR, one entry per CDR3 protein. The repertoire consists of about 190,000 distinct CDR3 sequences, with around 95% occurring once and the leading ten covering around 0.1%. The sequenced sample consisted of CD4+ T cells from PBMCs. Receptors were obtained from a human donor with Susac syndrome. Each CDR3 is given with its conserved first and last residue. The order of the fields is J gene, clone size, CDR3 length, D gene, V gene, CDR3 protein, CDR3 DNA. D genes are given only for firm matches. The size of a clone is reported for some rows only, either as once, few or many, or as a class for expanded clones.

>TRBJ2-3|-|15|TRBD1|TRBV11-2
CASSLGQGALDTQYF
TGTGCCAGCAGCCTGGGACAGGGGGCTTTAGATACGCAGTATTTT
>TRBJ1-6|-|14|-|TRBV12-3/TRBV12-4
CASSLDGDNSPLHF
TGTGCCAGCAGTTTGGACGGGGATAATTCACCCCTCCACTTT
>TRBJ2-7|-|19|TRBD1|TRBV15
CATSRDYLTGQRSSYEQYF
TGTGCCACCAGCAGAGATTACCTTACGGGACAGAGATCCTCCTACGAGCAGTACTTC
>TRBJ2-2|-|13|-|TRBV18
CASSPADTGELFF
TGTGCCAGCTCACCGGCGGACACCGGGGAGCTGTTTTTT
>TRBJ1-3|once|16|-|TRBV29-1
CSVAPATGGSGNTIYF
TGCAGCGTTGCCCCCGCAACGGGGGGCTCTGGAAACACCATATATTTT
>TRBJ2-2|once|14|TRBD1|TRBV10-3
CAIPGGANTGELFF
TGTGCCATCCCAGGGGGAGCGAACACCGGGGAGCTGTTTTTT
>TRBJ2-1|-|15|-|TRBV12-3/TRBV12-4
CASSWGGLRGNEQFF
TGTGCCAGCAGTTGGGGGGGACTAAGGGGGAATGAGCAGTTCTTC
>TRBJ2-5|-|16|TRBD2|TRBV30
CAWSAGSGGLQETQYF
TGTGCCTGGAGTGCGGGCAGCGGGGGACTCCAAGAGACCCAGTACTTC
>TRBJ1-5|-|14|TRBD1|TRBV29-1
CSVATGLGNQPQHF
TGCAGCGTTGCGACAGGGTTGGGCAATCAGCCCCAGCATTTT
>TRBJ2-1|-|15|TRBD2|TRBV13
CASSPPRRGANEQFF
TGTGCCAGCAGCCCACCTCGGCGGGGGGCCAATGAGCAGTTCTTC
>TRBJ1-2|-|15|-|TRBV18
CASSPSTETNYGYTF
TGTGCCAGCTCACCTTCGACAGAGACTAACTATGGCTACACCTTC
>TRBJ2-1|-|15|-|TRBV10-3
CAISEGTAPSNEQFF
TGTGCCATCAGTGAGGGAACGGCGCCCTCCAATGAGCAGTTCTTC
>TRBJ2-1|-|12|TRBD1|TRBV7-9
CASGTGGNEQFF
TGTGCCAGCGGGACAGGGGGAAATGAGCAGTTCTTC
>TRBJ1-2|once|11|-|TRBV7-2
CASSLHYGYTF
TGTGCCAGCAGCTTACACTATGGCTACACCTTC
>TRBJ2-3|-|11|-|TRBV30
CAWSVKDTQYF
TGTGCCTGGAGTGTAAAAGATACGCAGTATTTT
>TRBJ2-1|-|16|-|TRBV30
CAWSNRGKRSYNEQFF
TGTGCCTGGAGTAATCGGGGGAAACGCTCCTACAATGAGCAGTTCTTC
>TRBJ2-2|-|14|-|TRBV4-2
CASSPRQGTGELFF
TGTGCCAGCAGCCCTCGCCAGGGGACCGGGGAGCTGTTTTTT
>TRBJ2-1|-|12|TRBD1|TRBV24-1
CATSDFGTGLFF
TGTGCCACCAGTGATTTTGGGACAGGGTTGTTCTTC
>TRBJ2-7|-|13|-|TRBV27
CASSSQDNYEQYF
TGTGCCAGCAGCTCTCAGGACAATTACGAGCAGTACTTC
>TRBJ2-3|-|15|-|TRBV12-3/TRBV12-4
CASSLSWRGSDTQYF
TGTGCCAGCAGTTTGAGTTGGCGGGGCTCAGATACGCAGTATTTT
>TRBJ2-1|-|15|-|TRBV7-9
CASSSVPFTYNEQFF
TGTGCCAGCAGCTCCGTACCGTTCACCTACAATGAGCAGTTCTTC
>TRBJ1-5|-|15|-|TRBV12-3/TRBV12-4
CASSLSTRGRQPQHF
TGTGCCAGCAGTTTAAGTACAAGGGGACGTCAGCCCCAGCATTTT
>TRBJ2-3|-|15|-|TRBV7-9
CASSVMGVATDTQYF
TGTGCCAGCAGCGTCATGGGGGTAGCCACAGATACGCAGTATTTT
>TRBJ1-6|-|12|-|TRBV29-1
CSVAWDNSPLHF
TGCAGCGTTGCGTGGGATAATTCACCCCTCCACTTT